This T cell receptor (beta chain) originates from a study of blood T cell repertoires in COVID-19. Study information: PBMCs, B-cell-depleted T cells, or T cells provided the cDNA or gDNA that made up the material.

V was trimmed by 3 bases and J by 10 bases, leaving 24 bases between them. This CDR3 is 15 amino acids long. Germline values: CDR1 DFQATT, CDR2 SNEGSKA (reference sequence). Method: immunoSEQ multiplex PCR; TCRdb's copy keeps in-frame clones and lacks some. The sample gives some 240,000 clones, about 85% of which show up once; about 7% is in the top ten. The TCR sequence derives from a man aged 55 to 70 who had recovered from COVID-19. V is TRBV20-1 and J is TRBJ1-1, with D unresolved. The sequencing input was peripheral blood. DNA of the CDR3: TGCAGTGCTAGTAAGTTCGCGCCTCCTCAAGCGGTAGCTTTCTTT. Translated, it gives CSASKFAPPQAVAFF.